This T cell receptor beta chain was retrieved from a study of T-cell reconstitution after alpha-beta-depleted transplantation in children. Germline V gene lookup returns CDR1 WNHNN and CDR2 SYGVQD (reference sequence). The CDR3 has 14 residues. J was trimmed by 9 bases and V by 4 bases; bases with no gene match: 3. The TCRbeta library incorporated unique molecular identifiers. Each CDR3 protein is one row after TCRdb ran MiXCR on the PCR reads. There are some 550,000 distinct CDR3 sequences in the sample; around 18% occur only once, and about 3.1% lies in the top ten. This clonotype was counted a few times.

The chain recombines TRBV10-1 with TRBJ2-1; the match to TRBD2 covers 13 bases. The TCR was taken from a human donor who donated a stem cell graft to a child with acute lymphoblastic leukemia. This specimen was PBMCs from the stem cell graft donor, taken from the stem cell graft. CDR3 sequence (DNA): TGCGCCAGCAGTGTTACTAGCGGGAGGGGTGAGCAGTTCTTC. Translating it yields CASSVTSGRGEQFF.